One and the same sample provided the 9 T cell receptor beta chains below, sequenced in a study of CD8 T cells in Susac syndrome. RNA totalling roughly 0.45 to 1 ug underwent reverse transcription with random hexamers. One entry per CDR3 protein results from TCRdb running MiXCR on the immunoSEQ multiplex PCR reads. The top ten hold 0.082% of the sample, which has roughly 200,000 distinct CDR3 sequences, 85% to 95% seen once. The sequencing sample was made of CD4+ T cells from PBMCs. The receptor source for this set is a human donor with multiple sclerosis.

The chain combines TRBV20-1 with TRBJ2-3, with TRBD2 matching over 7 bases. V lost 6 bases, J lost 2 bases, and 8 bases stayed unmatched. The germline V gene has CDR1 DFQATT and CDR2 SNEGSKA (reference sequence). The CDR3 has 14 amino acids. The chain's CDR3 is CSAKLAPITDTQYF. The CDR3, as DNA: TGCAGTGCGAAACTAGCGCCGATCACAGATACGCAGTATTTT.

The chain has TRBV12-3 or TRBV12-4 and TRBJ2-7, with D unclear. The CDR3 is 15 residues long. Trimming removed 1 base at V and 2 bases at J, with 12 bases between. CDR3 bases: TGTGCCAGCAGTTTAGTGGCAGGCCTCGCCTACGAGCAGTACTTC. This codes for CASSLVAGLAYEQYF.

Here the CDR3 DNA reads TGCAGCGTTGAAACAAAGGGCCTCTATGGCTACACCTTC. Translated: CSVETKGLYGYTF. The chain has TRBV29-1 and TRBJ1-2; D ambiguous. The CDR3 loop spans 13 amino acids. Germline CDR1 reads SQVTM; CDR2 reads ANQGSEA. Trimming left V 2 bases short and J 4 bases short, with 11 bases between. Combining the CDR3 with reference TRBV29-1 and TRBJ1-2 gives the whole variable domain SAVISQKPSRDICQRGTSLTIQCQVDSQVTMMFWYRQQPGQSLTLIATANQGSEATYESGFVIDKFPISRPNLTFSTLTVSNMSPEDSSIYLCSVETKGLYGYTFGSGTRLTVV.

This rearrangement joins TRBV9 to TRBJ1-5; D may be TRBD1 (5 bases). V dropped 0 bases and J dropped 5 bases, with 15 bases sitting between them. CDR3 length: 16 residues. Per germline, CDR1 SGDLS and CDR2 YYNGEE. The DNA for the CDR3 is TGTGCCAGCAGCGTAGGTCCCGGGGCCAGGGATCAGCCCCAGCATTTT. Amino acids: CASSVGPGARDQPQHF.

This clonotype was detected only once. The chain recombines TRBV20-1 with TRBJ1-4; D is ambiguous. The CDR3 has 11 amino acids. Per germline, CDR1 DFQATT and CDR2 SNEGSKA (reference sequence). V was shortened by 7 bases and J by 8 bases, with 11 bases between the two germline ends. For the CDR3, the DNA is TGCAGTGTACGAGGAGACGAAAAACTGTTTTTT. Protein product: CSVRGDEKLFF.

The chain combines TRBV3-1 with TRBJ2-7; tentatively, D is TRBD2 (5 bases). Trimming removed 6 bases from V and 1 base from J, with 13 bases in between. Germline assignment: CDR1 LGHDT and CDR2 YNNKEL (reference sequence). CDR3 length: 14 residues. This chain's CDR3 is CASRLSSGSYEQYF. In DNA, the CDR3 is TGTGCCAGCAGACTAAGCTCGGGATCCTACGAGCAGTACTTC.

The CDR3 sequence is CASSQGPGSSYEQYV. CDR3 DNA sequence: TGTGCCAGCAGCCAAGGTCCAGGGAGCTCCTACGAGCAGTACGTC. V usage is TRBV4-2 and J usage is TRBJ2-7; D possibly matches TRBD1 or TRBD2 (5 bases each). V was shortened by 1 base and J by 0 bases, with 10 bases between the two germline ends. The CDR3 covers 15 residues. The germline CDR1 and CDR2 sequences are LGHNA and YNFKEQ.

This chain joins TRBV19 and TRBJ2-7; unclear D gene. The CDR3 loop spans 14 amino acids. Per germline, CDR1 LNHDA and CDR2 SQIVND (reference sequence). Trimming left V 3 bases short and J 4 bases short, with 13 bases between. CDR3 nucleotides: TGTGCCAGTAGTATCTCTTCGGGCGCGTACGAGCAGTACTTC. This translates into CASSISSGAYEQYF.

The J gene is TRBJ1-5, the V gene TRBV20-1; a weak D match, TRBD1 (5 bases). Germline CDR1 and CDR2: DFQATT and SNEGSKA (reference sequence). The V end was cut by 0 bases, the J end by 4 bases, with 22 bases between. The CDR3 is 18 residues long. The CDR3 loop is CSARDPPQVEGWNQPQHF. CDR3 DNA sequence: TGCAGTGCTAGAGATCCCCCACAGGTTGAGGGGTGGAATCAGCCCCAGCATTTT.